This TCR beta chain derives from a study of radiotherapy plus CTLA-4 blockade in lung cancer. General study points: Researchers report tumor-derived TCR clones expanding in blood after radiotherapy plus ipilimumab.

For this clone: Its specificity is not known. One end of the junction fails to match germline, which may point to a read error.

In germline, CDR1 is SGHVS, CDR2 FNYEAQ. The CDR3 contains 15 residues. Generated by immunoSEQ multiplex PCR, the TCRdb table keeps only in-frame clones and is missing some. The repertoire consists of 39,000 or so clones, with around three quarters occurring once and the leading ten covering about 8.1%. This sequence originates from a human donor with non-small cell lung cancer who had stable disease on radiotherapy plus ipilimumab. The chain carries TRBV7-6 and TRBJ1-5; TRBD1 might be the D (5 bases). Sequences were derived from peripheral blood, sampled from a patient treated with radiotherapy plus ipilimumab. The CDR3 is CASSFSPGLNRPQHF. In DNA form, the CDR3 reads TGTGCCAGCAGCTTCTCGCCAGGGCTCAATCGGCCCCAGCATTTT. Filled out from reference TRBV7-6 and TRBJ1-5, the complete variable domain reads GAGVSQSPRYKVTKRGQDVALRCDPISGHVSLYWYRQALGQGPEFLTYFNYEAQQDKSGLPNDRFSAERPEGSISTLTIQRTEQRDSAMYRCASSFSPGLNRPQHFGDGTRLSIL.